Below, 10 T cell receptor beta chains from the same sample are listed, as sequenced in a study of blood T cells in healthy people across ages. For the second PCR, which ran for roughly 6 to 12 cycles, a sample-barcoded 5' primer and a J-beta primer mix were used. One entry per CDR3 protein, called by TCRdb with MiXCR from the 5' RACE reads. Seen here are 1.4 million to 1.5 million distinct CDR3 sequences, roughly 45% observed once, and the top ten hold 7.9%. Sequencing used blood. These receptors came from a woman aged 18 to 35 in good health.

This clonotype was found a few times. This chain links TRBV2 with TRBJ1-2, with 8 positions matching TRBD1. The germline V gene encodes CDR1 SNHLY and CDR2 FYNNEI. The CDR3 consists of 11 residues. Unmatched junction bases numbered 4, after V lost 10 bases and J lost 6 bases. CDR3 in DNA: TGTGCCACCGGACAGGGCGATGGCTACACCTTC. It is translated as CATGQGDGYTF.

This rearrangement joins TRBV4-2 to TRBJ2-1, with 7 bases identical to TRBD2. The V gene's germline CDR1 is LGHNA and CDR2 YNFKEQ. V shed 0 bases and J 2 bases; nucleotides not matched to a gene: 4. This CDR3 contains 16 residues. CDR3 sequence (DNA): TGTGCCAGCAGCCAAGATGCCGGGAGGCCCTACAATGAGCAGTTCTTC. As protein: CASSQDAGRPYNEQFF.

The chain has TRBV28 and TRBJ2-5, with 7 bases that match TRBD1. CDR1 MDHEN and CDR2 SYDVKM come from the germline V gene. The CDR3 sequence is 13 residues long. With 7 bases clipped from V and 5 bases from J, the junction kept 7 bases outside the gene matches. CDR3 amino acids: CASTGDSNETQYF. CDR3 sequence (DNA): TGTGCCAGCACCGGGGACAGCAACGAGACCCAGTACTTC.

V and J are TRBV4-1 and TRBJ1-1; D is unclear. Deletions cut 1 base from V and 5 bases from J, with 14 bases between. The V gene's germline CDR1 is MGHRA and CDR2 YSYEKL. CDR3 size: 15 residues. In DNA form, the CDR3 reads TGCGCCAGCAGCCAAGGAGGGCCGGGGAGAACTGAAGCTTTCTTT. Translating gives CASSQGGPGRTEAFF.

The table lists this clonotype with a count of one. V and J are TRBV10-3 and TRBJ2-4; TRBD2 is a possible D gene (6 bases). The end of the DNA is better explained by TRBJ2-7, so the J call may be wrong. This CDR3 has 15 amino acids. In germline, CDR1 is ENHRY, CDR2 SYGVKD. DNA for the CDR3: TGTGCCATCAGTGAGTCGGGCGGGGCGCCCTACGAGCAGTACTTC. Encoded protein: CAISESGGAPYEQYF.

In DNA form, the CDR3 reads TGTGCCAGCAGCTCCCTGAGGGTAGCCAAAAACATTCAGTACTTC. It yields the protein CASSSLRVAKNIQYF. V gene TRBV5-6 combines with J gene TRBJ2-4; perhaps TRBD2 as D (5 bases). V was trimmed by 3 bases and J by 0 bases, leaving 10 bases between them. CDR1 and CDR2 from the germline V gene are SGHDT and YYEEEE. The CDR3 is made up of 15 amino acids.

V gene TRBV6-1 combines with J gene TRBJ2-1; TRBD2 is a possible D gene (5 bases). V lost 7 bases and J lost 1, with 14 bases in between. Germline CDR1 is MNHNS and CDR2 is SASEGT. CDR3 length equals 15 residues. CDR3 loop: CASTLTGDSYNEQFF. The CDR3 DNA sequence: TGTGCCAGCACCCTAACCGGGGATTCCTACAATGAGCAGTTCTTC.

V is TRBV27 and J is TRBJ2-7; TRBD2 matches at 7 bases. Per germline, CDR1 MNHEY and CDR2 SMNVEV (reference sequence). With 5 bases clipped from V and 2 bases from J, the junction kept 9 bases outside the gene matches. There are 15 residues in the CDR3. In DNA, the CDR3 is TGTGCCAGCAGTCAGAGCGGGGCTTTCCCCTACGAGCAGTACTTC. It codes for CASSQSGAFPYEQYF.

The chain uses TRBV19 and TRBJ1-2, with 8 bases that match TRBD1. CDR3 size: 14 residues. In germline, CDR1 is LNHDA, CDR2 SQIVND (reference sequence). J lost 2 bases, V lost 7 bases, and 6 bases had no gene match. CDR3: CASTADRANYGYTF. CDR3 sequence (DNA): TGTGCCAGTACCGCGGACAGGGCCAACTATGGCTACACCTTC. The variable domain in full, with the rest retrieved from reference TRBV19 and TRBJ1-2, is DGGITQSPKYLFRKEGQNVTLSCEQNLNHDAMYWYRQDPGQGLRLIYYSQIVNDFQKGDIAEGYSVSREKKESFPLTVTSAQKNPTAFYLCASTADRANYGYTFGSGTRLTVV.

The chain recombines TRBV28 with TRBJ1-5, with 7 nucleotides matching TRBD1. Germline loops: CDR1 MDHEN, CDR2 SYDVKM. V lost 7 bases and J lost 11; bases outside the gene matches: 17. This CDR3 spans 15 amino acids. The CDR3 nucleotides read TGTGCCAGCACCCCTGCCCTAGGGGGCTCCATGACCCAGCATTTT. Its protein product is CASTPALGGSMTQHF.